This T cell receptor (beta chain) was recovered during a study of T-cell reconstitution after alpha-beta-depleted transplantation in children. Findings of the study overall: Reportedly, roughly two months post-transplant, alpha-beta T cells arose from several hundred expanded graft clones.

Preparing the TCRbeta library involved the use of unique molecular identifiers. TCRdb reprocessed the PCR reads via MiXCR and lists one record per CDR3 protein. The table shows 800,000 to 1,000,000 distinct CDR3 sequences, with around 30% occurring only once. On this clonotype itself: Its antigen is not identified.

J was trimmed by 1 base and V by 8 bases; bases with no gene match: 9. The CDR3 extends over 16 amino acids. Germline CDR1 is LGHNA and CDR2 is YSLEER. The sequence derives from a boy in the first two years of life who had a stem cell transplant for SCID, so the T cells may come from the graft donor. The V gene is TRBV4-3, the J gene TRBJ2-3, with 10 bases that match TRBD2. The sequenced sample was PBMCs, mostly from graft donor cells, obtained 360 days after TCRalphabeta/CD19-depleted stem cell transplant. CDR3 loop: CASLPAGGPGTDTQYF. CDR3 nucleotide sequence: TGCGCCAGCTTACCAGCGGGGGGGCCCGGCACAGATACGCAGTATTTT.